The 5 T cell receptor beta chains below were found in one sample sequenced in a study of PD-1 blockade in classical Hodgkin lymphoma. TCRdb's copy holds only in-frame clones and misses some; the assay was immunoSEQ multiplex PCR. The sample records 50,000 to 75,000 clones, about 88% being singletons. Each patient experienced a relapse that followed autologous stem cell transplantation, and brentuximab vedotin exposure varied. Specimen: peripheral blood mononuclear cells (PBMCs), collected before the second cycle of nivolumab. Every receptor here comes from a human donor with classical Hodgkin lymphoma.

The chain has TRBV19 and TRBJ2-3; D gene ambiguous. The germline V gene encodes CDR1 LNHDA and CDR2 SQIVND (reference sequence). This CDR3 comprises 14 residues. The V gene lost 3 bases and the J gene lost 4 bases, with 11 bases spanning the gap. CDR3 DNA sequence: TGTGCCAGTAGTATTATGAGATTCCCAGATACGCAGTATTTT. Translation gives CASSIMRFPDTQYF.

This clone was detected once. The chain joins TRBV5-6 to TRBJ2-7; D might be TRBD1 (6 bases). Germline V CDR1 and CDR2: SGHDT, YYEEEE. V was clipped by 4 bases and J by 5 bases, with 19 bases between them. The CDR3 spans 15 residues. Written as DNA, the CDR3 is TGTGCCAGCAGCAACAGGGCCAAGCAGGTCCACGAGCAGTACTTC. It yields the protein CASSNRAKQVHEQYF.

The chain has TRBV5-1 and TRBJ2-1; 8 nucleotides match TRBD1. CDR1 is SGHRS, CDR2 YFSETQ, per germline. V trimming: 5 bases; J trimming: 9 bases; junction bases outside the gene matches: 7. The CDR3 contains 13 residues. Written as DNA, the CDR3 is TGCGCCAGCAGATCCGGGACAGGCCCTGAGCAGTTCTTC. Its translation: CASRSGTGPEQFF.

The J gene is TRBJ1-4, the V gene TRBV5-1; 10 bases are a match to TRBD1. J was trimmed by 8 bases and V by 0 bases; bases with no gene match: 7. CDR3 size: 16 residues. Germline values: CDR1 SGHRS, CDR2 YFSETQ. CDR3 amino acids: CASSLGQGAIGEKLFF. The CDR3 bases are TGCGCCAGCAGCTTGGGACAGGGGGCGATAGGGGAAAAACTGTTTTTT.

This rearrangement joins TRBV5-1 to TRBJ1-1, with a possible D match to TRBD1 (5 bases). Germline V gene data show CDR1 as SGHRS and CDR2 as YFSETQ. This CDR3 is built from 12 residues. V was trimmed by 2 bases and J by 11 bases, leaving 13 bases between them. This CDR3 reads CASSFAGPSAFF. The CDR3 DNA is TGCGCCAGCAGCTTTGCGGGGCCAAGCGCTTTCTTT.